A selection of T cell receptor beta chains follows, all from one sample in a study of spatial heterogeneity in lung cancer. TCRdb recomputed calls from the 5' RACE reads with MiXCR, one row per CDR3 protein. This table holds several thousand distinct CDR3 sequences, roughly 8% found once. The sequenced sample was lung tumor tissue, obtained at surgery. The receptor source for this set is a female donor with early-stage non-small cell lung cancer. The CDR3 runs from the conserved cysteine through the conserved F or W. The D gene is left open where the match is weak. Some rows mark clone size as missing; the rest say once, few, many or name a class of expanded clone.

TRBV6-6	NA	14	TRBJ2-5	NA	TGTGCCAGCAGTTTCCGGGACACTCAAGAGACCCAGTACTTC	CASSFRDTQETQYF
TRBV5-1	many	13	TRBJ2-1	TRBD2	TGCGGAACTAGGCGGACTAGCCTAGGAGAGCAGTTCTTC	CGTRRTSLGEQFF
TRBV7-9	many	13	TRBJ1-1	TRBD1	TGTGCCAGCGAGACAGGGATGAACACTGAAGCTTTCTTT	CASETGMNTEAFF
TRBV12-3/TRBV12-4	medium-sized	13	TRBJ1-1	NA	TGTGCCAGCAGTTTAGGTGTGAACACTGAAGCTTTCTTT	CASSLGVNTEAFF
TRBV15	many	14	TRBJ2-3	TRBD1	TGTGCCACCAGCATCCGGGACAGAACAGATACGCAGTATTTT	CATSIRDRTDTQYF
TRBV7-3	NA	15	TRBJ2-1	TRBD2	TGTGCCAGTAAATTAACGGGACTAAGCCCTAATGAGCAGTTCTTC	CASKLTGLSPNEQFF
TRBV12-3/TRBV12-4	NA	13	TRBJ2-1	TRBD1	TGTGCCAGCACCAATCACGGACAGGGAGAGCAGTTCTTC	CASTNHGQGEQFF
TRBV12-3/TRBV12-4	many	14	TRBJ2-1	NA	TGTGCCAGCAGTAACCCCAGGGGGGGGCATGAGCAGTTCTTC	CASSNPRGGHEQFF
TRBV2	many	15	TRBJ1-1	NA	TGTGCCAGCAGTGAACTGCGGGGTTCGGACACTGAAGCTTTCTTT	CASSELRGSDTEAFF
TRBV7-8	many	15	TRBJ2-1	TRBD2	TGTGCCAGCAGTTTATCGACTAGCGCCTACAATGAGCAGTTCTTC	CASSLSTSAYNEQFF
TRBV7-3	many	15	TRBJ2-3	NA	TGTGCCAGCAGCTTTGACTCCGGGTCGGGGGATACGCAGTATTTT	CASSFDSGSGDTQYF
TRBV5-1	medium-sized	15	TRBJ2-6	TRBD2	TGCGCCAGCGCCCGGGGAGGGGATGGGGCCAACGTCCTGACTTTC	CASARGGDGANVLTF
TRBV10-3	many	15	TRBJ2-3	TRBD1	TGTGCCATCACCCCAGGGACAGGGGACACAGATACGCAGTATTTT	CAITPGTGDTDTQYF
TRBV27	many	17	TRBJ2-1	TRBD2	TGTGCCAGCAGTACACGCGAAGCTAGCGGGCACAAGAACGAGCAGTTCTTC	CASSTREASGHKNEQFF
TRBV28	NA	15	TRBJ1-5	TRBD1	TGTGCCAGCAGTTTAGGAGGGACAGGGAATCAGCCCCAGCATTTT	CASSLGGTGNQPQHF
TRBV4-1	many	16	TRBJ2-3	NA	TGCGCCAGCAGCCAAGATGGGCGGGGTGATCTCGATACGCAGTATTTT	CASSQDGRGDLDTQYF
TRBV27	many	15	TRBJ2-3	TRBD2	TGTGCCAGCAGTTTGGCGAGCGGGGGCCAAGGTACGCAGTATTTT	CASSLASGGQGTQYF
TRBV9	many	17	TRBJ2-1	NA	TGTGCCAGCAGCCGAACGCCAGCCGAGAGCTCCTACAATGAGCAGTTCTTC	CASSRTPAESSYNEQFF
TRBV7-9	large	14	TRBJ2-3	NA	TGTGCCAGCAGTTTGGCAGACCTCACAGATACGCAGTATTTT	CASSLADLTDTQYF
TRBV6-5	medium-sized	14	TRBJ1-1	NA	TGTGCCAGCAGCAAACGGCAGGGAGCCACTGAAGCTTTCTTT	CASSKRQGATEAFF
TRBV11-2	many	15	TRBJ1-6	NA	TGTGCCAGCAGCTTAGCACAGTCCTATAATTCACCCCTCCACTTT	CASSLAQSYNSPLHF
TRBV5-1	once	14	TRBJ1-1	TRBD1	TGCGCCAGCAGCTCTCAGGGGGCAAACACTGAAGCTTTCTTT	CASSSQGANTEAFF
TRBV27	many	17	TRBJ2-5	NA	TGCACCAGCAGTTCCCTATCGGAGACAGCGCCACAAGAGACCCAGTACTTC	CTSSSLSETAPQETQYF
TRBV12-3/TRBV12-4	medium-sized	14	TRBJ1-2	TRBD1	TGTGCCAGCAGCCTAGGTACAGGGGGCTATGGCTACACCTTC	CASSLGTGGYGYTF
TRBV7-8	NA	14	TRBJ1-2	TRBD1	TGTGCCAGCAGCCTACAGACAGGGGGAAGTGGCTACACCTTC	CASSLQTGGSGYTF
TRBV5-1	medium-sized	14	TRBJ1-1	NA	TGCGCCAGCTCCCCCCCACAGGGGAACACTGAAGCTTTCTTT	CASSPPQGNTEAFF
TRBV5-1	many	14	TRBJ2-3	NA	TGCGCCAGCACCATCAGGTCCTCCACAGATACGCAGTATTTT	CASTIRSSTDTQYF
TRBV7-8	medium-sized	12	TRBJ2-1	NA	TGTGCCAGCAGCTTAAGCGGCAATGAGCAGTTCTTC	CASSLSGNEQFF
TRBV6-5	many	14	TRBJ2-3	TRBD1	TGTGCCAGCAGTGACAGGGGGAGCACAGATACGCAGTATTTT	CASSDRGSTDTQYF
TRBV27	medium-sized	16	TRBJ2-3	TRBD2	TGTGCCACCTCGCAGGGACTAGCGGGGGGGCCAGATACGCAGTATTTT	CATSQGLAGGPDTQYF
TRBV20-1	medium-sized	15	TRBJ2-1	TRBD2	TGCAGTGTTCCTAATAGCGGGAGCCCCTACAATGAGCAGTTCTTC	CSVPNSGSPYNEQFF
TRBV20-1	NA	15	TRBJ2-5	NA	TGCAGTGCTAGATCTGATGACTGGTACCAAGAGACCCAGTACTTC	CSARSDDWYQETQYF
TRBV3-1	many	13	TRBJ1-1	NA	TGTGCCAGCAGCCAAGACTGGGATCGTGAAGCTTTCTTT	CASSQDWDREAFF
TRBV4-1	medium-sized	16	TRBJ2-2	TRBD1	TGCGCCAGCAGCCAAGCAGGGGGAAGCTACACCGGGGAGCTGTTTTTT	CASSQAGGSYTGELFF
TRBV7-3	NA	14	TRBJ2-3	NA	TGTGCCAGCAGCCCCAAGGGGTGGCCAGATACGCAGTATTTT	CASSPKGWPDTQYF
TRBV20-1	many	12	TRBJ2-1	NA	TGCAGTGCTACAAATAGAGGCGGTGAGCAGTTCTTC	CSATNRGGEQFF
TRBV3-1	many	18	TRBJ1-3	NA	TGTGCCAGCAGCCATGCCCGGCGCGGCTTAAGCTCTGGAAACACCATATATTTT	CASSHARRGLSSGNTIYF
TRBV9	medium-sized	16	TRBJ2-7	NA	TGTGCCAGCAGCGTAGGGTTTGACCGGGAGACAAACGAGCAGTACTTC	CASSVGFDRETNEQYF
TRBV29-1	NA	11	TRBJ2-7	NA	TGCAGCGTTGACCTAGGAGGCGAGCAGTACTTC	CSVDLGGEQYF
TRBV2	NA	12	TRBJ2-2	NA	TGTGCCAGCAGTGGGAACACCGGGGAGCTGTTTTTT	CASSGNTGELFF
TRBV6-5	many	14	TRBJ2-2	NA	TGTGCCAGCACCACCCCTGGGAGCACCGGGGAGCTGTTTTTT	CASTTPGSTGELFF
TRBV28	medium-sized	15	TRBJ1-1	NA	TGTGCCAGCAGCCGGGCCTCGGGGGCATACCCTGAAGCTTTCTTT	CASSRASGAYPEAFF
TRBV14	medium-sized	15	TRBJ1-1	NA	TGTGCCAGCAGCCCCCGGTCAGGGGTATACACTGAAGCTTTCTTT	CASSPRSGVYTEAFF
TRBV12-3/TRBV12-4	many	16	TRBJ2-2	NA	TGTGCCAGCAGGGACAGAGGCGGGGGGAACACCGGGGAGCTGTTTTTT	CASRDRGGGNTGELFF
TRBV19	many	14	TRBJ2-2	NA	TGTGCCAGTAGTATCTTCGGTGACACCGGGGAGCTGTTTTTT	CASSIFGDTGELFF
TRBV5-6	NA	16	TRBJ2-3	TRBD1	TGTGCCAGCAGCAACGACAGGGCCCCTAGCACAGATACGCAGTATTTT	CASSNDRAPSTDTQYF
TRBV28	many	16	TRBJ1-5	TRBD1	TGTGCCAGCAGGGAAGGGGGACAGGGACACAATCAGCCCCAGCATTTT	CASREGGQGHNQPQHF
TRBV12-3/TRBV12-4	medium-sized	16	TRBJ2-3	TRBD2	TGTGCCAGCAGATCAGGGACTAGCGGGATCACAGATACGCAGTATTTT	CASRSGTSGITDTQYF
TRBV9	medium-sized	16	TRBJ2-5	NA	TGTGCCAGCAGCGTAGGGATTAGCGGAAACCAAGAGACCCAGTACTTC	CASSVGISGNQETQYF
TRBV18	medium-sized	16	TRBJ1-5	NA	TGTGCCAGCTCTCCTGTCGGGGGGCCGGCGGATCAGCCCCAGCATTTT	CASSPVGGPADQPQHF
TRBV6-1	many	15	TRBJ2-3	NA	TGTGCCAGCAGTGATTTGGCTGCTAGCACAGATACGCAGTATTTT	CASSDLAASTDTQYF
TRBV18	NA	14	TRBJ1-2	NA	TGTGCCAGCTCAGGGGCAGACAGGAGCAGTGGCTACACCTTC	CASSGADRSSGYTF
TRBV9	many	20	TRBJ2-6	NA	TGTGCCAGCAGCCCCCACCCCGTGGGGGATGGCAGGACTGGGGCCAACGTCCTGACTTTC	CASSPHPVGDGRTGANVLTF